Shown below are 18 T cell receptor beta chains from a single sample sequenced in a study of blood T cell repertoires in COVID-19. TCRdb keeps only in-frame clones here, not all; method: immunoSEQ multiplex PCR. The table lists 350,000 to 400,000 clones, over 75% of them singletons, with 0.95% to 1.1% in the top ten. Sequenced input: PBMCs or T cells enriched from blood (not recorded which). These TCRs come from a man between 18 and 29 years old who had recovered from COVID-19.

This chain joins TRBV10-3 and TRBJ1-2; maybe TRBD1 (5 bases). Germline assignment: CDR1 ENHRY and CDR2 SYGVKD. Trimming pared 8 bases from V and 6 bases from J, leaving 19 bases between. The CDR3 length is 14 residues. The CDR3 here is CAIRHPGEVNGYTF. In DNA form, the CDR3 reads TGTGCCATCCGACACCCGGGGGAGGTTAATGGCTACACCTTC.

CDR3 DNA: TGTGCCAGCAGTAATAACCAAGGGACCGGGACAGGAGGTTACACCTTC. Translated, it gives CASSNNQGTGTGGYTF. This sequence joins TRBV7-9 and TRBJ1-2, with 8 bases matching TRBD1. The CDR3 extends over 16 amino acids. The V gene end was trimmed by 6 bases and the J gene end by 11 bases; junction bases not matched to a gene: 20. Per germline, CDR1 SEHNR and CDR2 FQNEAQ (reference sequence).

The count of this clone is one. The rearrangement uses TRBV25-1 and TRBJ2-1; D not resolved. Germline values: CDR1 MGHDK, CDR2 SYGVNS. V shed 3 bases and J shed 9 bases, with 9 bases lying between them. The CDR3 spans 12 residues. CDR3 in DNA: TGTGCCAGCAGTGAGAACCCTAGTGAGCAGTTCTTC. This codes for CASSENPSEQFF.

This clone was recorded only once. V gene TRBV24-1 combines with J gene TRBJ2-5, with 8 bases matching TRBD2. Trimming removed 5 bases from V and 1 base from J; junction bases left unmatched: 8. CDR1 is KGHDR and CDR2 is SFDVKD in the germline V gene. The CDR3 length is 16 residues. CDR3 in DNA: TGTGCCACCAGTGTCGGGGGGGCGGGAGGCCAAGAGACCCAGTACTTC. Translating gives CATSVGGAGGQETQYF.

This rearrangement joins TRBV7-3 to TRBJ1-6, with D maybe TRBD1 (6 bases). The germline gives CDR1 SGHTA, CDR2 FQGTGA. The CDR3 runs 14 residues. Trimming left V 5 bases short and J 8 bases short, with 13 bases between. The chain's CDR3 is CASSPGQSDSPLHF. The CDR3 DNA sequence: TGTGCCAGCAGCCCTGGACAGTCGGATTCACCCCTCCACTTT.

The chain combines TRBV7-3 with TRBJ2-6, with D possibly TRBD1 on 6 matching bases. The CDR3 totals 16 residues. CDR1 is SGHTA, CDR2 FQGTGA, per germline. V dropped 1 base and J dropped 0 bases, with 7 bases sitting between them. The CDR3 spells CASSLIGGSGANVLTF. CDR3 in DNA: TGTGCCAGCAGCTTAATAGGGGGCTCTGGGGCCAACGTCCTGACTTTC. The full variable domain, completed using reference TRBV7-3 and TRBJ2-6, is GAGVSQTPSNKVTEKGKYVELRCDPISGHTALYWYRQSLGQGPEFLIYFQGTGAADDSGLPNDRFFAVRPEGSVSTLKIQRTERGDSAVYLCASSLIGGSGANVLTFGAGSRLTVL.

This chain links TRBV10-3 with TRBJ2-1; 10 bases map to TRBD1. With V trimmed by 3 bases and J by 6 bases, 5 bases remained unmatched. Germline V CDR1 and CDR2: ENHRY, SYGVKD. The CDR3 covers 15 residues. In DNA form, the CDR3 reads TGTGCCATCAGTGATCGGAGGACAGGGGGCAATGAGCAGTTCTTC. It yields the protein CAISDRRTGGNEQFF.

The V and J genes are TRBV18 and TRBJ1-2; no clear D. The V end lost 0 bases, the J end lost 7 bases, and 15 bases lay between the germline ends. This CDR3 contains 15 residues. Germline V gene sequence: CDR1 KGHSH, CDR2 LQKENI. The CDR3 DNA reads TGTGCCAGCTCACCACCCGAAACCCTTATCAGTGGCTACACCTTC. It translates to CASSPPETLISGYTF. Combining the CDR3 with reference TRBV18 and TRBJ1-2 gives the whole variable domain NAGVMQNPRHLVRRRGQEARLRCSPMKGHSHVYWYRQLPEEGLKFMVYLQKENIIDESGMPKERFSAEFPKEGPSILRIQQVVRGDSAAYFCASSPPETLISGYTFGSGTRLTVV.

CDR3: CATSTQGAPGELFF. The CDR3, as DNA: TGTGCCACCTCCACTCAGGGGGCCCCCGGGGAGCTGTTTTTT. The V and J genes are TRBV24-1 and TRBJ2-2; 8 nucleotides match TRBD1. Germline CDR1 KGHDR, CDR2 SFDVKD. Unmatched junction bases numbered 8, after V lost 9 bases and J lost 6 bases. CDR3 length: 14 residues.

The CDR3: CASSKSERGVKETQYF. The CDR3 DNA sequence: TGTGCCAGCAGCAAATCAGAGCGGGGGGTAAAAGAGACCCAGTACTTC. The rearrangement joins TRBV21-1 to TRBJ2-5; the table gives TRBD2 as D, unverified against the DNA. TRBV21-1 is designated a pseudogene. CDR3 size: 16 residues.

This rearrangement joins TRBV12-3 or TRBV12-4 to TRBJ1-6; D ambiguous. V lost 5 bases to trimming and J lost 7 bases, with 9 bases between them. This CDR3 comprises 13 residues. The CDR3 reads CASSPNRNSPLHF. The CDR3 DNA follows: TGTGCCAGCAGTCCCAACAGAAATTCACCCCTCCACTTT.

Details on this clone: In the same sample, other DNA sequences code for this CDR3. V usage is TRBV5-1 and J usage is TRBJ2-2, with TRBD1 matching over 9 bases. The ends lost 4 bases at V and 5 bases at J; junction bases unmatched: 3. This CDR3 contains 14 residues. Germline V CDR1 and CDR2: SGHRS, YFSETQ. The CDR3 here is CASSPGQGTGELFF. CDR3 sequence (DNA): TGCGCCAGCAGCCCGGGACAGGGTACCGGGGAGCTGTTTTTT.

In DNA, the CDR3 is TGTGCCAGCAGCTCCGGACAGGGGTACGATTCACCCCTCCACTTT. Encoded protein: CASSSGQGYDSPLHF. This rearrangement joins TRBV7-9 to TRBJ1-6; TRBD1 aligns across 9 bases. Germline loops: CDR1 SEHNR, CDR2 FQNEAQ (reference sequence). The junction had 6 bases not matched to a gene; V was cut back by 4 bases and J by 8 bases. The CDR3 consists of 15 residues. Full variable domain (remainder filled in from reference TRBV7-9 and TRBJ1-6): DTGVSQNPRHKITKRGQNVTFRCDPISEHNRLYWYRQTLGQGPEFLTYFQNEAQLEKSRLLSDRFSAERPKGSFSTLEIQRTEQGDSAMYLCASSSGQGYDSPLHFGNGTRLTVT.

The DNA for the CDR3 is TGTGCCAGCAGCCAAACAGGGGGGTACGAGCAGTACTTC. Amino acids: CASSQTGGYEQYF. The chain joins TRBV14 to TRBJ2-7, with 8 bases aligning to TRBD1. Germline values: CDR1 SGHDN, CDR2 FVKESK. V shed 2 bases, J shed 4 bases, and the junction held 1 base outside the gene matches. The CDR3 runs 13 residues.

The chain has TRBV12-3 or TRBV12-4 and TRBJ1-1; possible D gene TRBD1, 6 bases. CDR3 length: 13 residues. The V end lost 6 bases, the J end lost 5 bases, and 13 bases lay between the germline ends. The CDR3 region is CASSQGMSTEAFF. The CDR3 nucleotides read TGTGCCAGCAGCCAGGGGATGTCGACTGAAGCTTTCTTT.

V is TRBV3-1 (or the pseudogene TRBV3-2) and J is TRBJ2-3, with TRBD2 matching over 13 bases. The germline gives CDR1 LGHDT, CDR2 YNNKEL (reference sequence). CDR3 size: 16 residues. Unmatched junction bases numbered 5, after V lost 4 bases and J lost 4 bases. The CDR3 region has the DNA TGTGCCAGCAGCCTTAGGACTAGCGGGAGATCAGATACGCAGTATTTT. Protein: CASSLRTSGRSDTQYF.

J is TRBJ2-1 and V is TRBV5-1, with D perhaps TRBD1 (6 bases). Germline CDR1 SGHRS, CDR2 YFSETQ. This CDR3 comprises 13 residues. Trimming shortened V by 3 bases and J by 15 bases, and 19 bases separated the two germline ends. The chain's CDR3 is CASSWGEGGEVFF. As DNA, the CDR3 is TGCGCCAGCAGCTGGGGAGAAGGGGGAGAGGTGTTCTTC.

The chain employs TRBV18 and TRBJ2-3; D gene uncertain. V lost 0 bases to trimming and J lost 0 bases, with 7 bases between them. Germline-derived CDR1 and CDR2 are KGHSH and LQKENI. CDR3 length: 15 residues. CDR3 region: CASSPPATSTDTQYF. For the CDR3, the DNA is TGTGCCAGCTCACCACCCGCGACTAGCACAGATACGCAGTATTTT.